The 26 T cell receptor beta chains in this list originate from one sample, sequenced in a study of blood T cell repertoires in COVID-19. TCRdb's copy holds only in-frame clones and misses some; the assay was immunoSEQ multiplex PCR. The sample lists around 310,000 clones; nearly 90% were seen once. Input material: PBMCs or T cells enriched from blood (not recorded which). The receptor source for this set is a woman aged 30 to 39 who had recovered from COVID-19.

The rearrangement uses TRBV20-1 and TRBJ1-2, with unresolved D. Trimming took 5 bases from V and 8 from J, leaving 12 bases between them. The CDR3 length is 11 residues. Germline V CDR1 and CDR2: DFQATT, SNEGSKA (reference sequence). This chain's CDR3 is CSAPRFGGYTF. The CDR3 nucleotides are TGCAGTGCTCCACGTTTCGGGGGCTACACCTTC.

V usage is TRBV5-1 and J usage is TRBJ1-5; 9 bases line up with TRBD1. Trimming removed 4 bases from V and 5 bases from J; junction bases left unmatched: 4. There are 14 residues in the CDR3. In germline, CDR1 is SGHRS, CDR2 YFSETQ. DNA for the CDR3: TGCGCCAGCAGCGTTCGGACAGGGGATCAGCCCCAGCATTTT. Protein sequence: CASSVRTGDQPQHF.

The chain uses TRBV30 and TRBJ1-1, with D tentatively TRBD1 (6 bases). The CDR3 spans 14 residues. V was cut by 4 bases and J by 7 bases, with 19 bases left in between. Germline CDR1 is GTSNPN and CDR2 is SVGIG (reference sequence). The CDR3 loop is CAWIKTRGAGEAFF. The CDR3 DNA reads TGTGCCTGGATCAAAACCCGGGGGGCCGGTGAAGCTTTCTTT.

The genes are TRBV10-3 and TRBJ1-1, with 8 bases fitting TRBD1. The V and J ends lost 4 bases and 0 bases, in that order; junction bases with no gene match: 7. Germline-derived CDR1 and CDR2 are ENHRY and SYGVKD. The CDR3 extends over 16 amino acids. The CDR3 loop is CAISVVAGGMNTEAFF. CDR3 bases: TGTGCCATCAGTGTGGTGGCAGGGGGCATGAACACTGAAGCTTTCTTT.

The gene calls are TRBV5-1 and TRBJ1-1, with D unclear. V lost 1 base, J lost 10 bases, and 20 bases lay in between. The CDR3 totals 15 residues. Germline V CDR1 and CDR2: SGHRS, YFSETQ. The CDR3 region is CASSLTGDPITGAFF. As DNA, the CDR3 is TGCGCCAGCAGCTTGACCGGGGATCCTATTACGGGAGCTTTCTTT. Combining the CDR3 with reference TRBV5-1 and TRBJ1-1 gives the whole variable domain KAGVTQTPRYLIKTRGQQVTLSCSPISGHRSVSWYQQTPGQGLQFLFEYFSETQRNKGNFPGRFSGRQFSNSRSEMNVSTLELGDSALYLCASSLTGDPITGAFFGQGTRLTVV.

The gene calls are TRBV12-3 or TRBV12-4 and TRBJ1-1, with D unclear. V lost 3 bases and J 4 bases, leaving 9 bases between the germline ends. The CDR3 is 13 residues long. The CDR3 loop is CASSFSGSTEAFF. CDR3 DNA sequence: TGTGCCAGCAGTTTCTCTGGGAGCACTGAAGCTTTCTTT.

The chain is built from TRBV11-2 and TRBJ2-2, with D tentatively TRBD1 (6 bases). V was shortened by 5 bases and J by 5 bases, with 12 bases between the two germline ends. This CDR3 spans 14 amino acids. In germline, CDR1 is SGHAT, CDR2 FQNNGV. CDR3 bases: TGTGCCAGCAGCGCACAGGGACGAACCGGGGAGCTGTTTTTT. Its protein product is CASSAQGRTGELFF.

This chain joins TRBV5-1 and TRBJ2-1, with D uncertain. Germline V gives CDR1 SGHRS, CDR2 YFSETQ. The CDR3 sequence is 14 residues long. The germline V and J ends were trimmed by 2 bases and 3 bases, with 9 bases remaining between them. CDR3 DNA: TGCGCCAGCAGCTTCGGAGACGGCTACAATGAGCAGTTCTTC. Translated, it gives CASSFGDGYNEQFF.

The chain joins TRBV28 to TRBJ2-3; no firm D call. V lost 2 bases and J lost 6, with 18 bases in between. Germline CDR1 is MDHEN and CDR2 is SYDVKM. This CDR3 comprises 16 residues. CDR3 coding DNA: TGTGCCAGCAGTTTAACTCCCCAGGAATATATTGATACGCAGTATTTT. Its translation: CASSLTPQEYIDTQYF.

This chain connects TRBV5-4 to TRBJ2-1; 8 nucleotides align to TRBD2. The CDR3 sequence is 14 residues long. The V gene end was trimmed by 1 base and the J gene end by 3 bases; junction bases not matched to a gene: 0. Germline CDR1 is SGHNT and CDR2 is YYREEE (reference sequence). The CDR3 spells CASSLREGYNEQFF. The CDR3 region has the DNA TGTGCCAGCAGCTTGCGGGAGGGCTACAATGAGCAGTTCTTC.

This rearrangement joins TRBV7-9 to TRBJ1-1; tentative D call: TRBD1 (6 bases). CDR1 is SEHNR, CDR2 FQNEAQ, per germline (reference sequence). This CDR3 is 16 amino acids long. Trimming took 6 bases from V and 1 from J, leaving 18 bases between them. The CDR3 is CASRRDRDKQNTEAFF. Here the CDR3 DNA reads TGTGCCAGCAGACGCGACCGGGACAAGCAGAACACTGAAGCTTTCTTT.

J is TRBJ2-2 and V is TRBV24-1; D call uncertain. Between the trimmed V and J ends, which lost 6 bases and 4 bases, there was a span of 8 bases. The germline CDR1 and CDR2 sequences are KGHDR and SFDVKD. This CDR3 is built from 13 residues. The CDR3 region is CATSIPVTGELFF. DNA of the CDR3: TGTGCCACCAGTATACCGGTCACCGGGGAGCTGTTTTTT.

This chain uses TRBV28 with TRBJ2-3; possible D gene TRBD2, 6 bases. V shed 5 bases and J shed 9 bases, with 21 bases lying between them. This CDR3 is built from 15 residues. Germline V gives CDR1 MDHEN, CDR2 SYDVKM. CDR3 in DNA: TGTGCCAGCAGTCCGTACCAGACTAGTATTCAGACGCAGTATTTT. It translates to CASSPYQTSIQTQYF. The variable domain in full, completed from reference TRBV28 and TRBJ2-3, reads DVKVTQSSRYLVKRTGEKVFLECVQDMDHENMFWYRQDPGLGLRLIYFSYDVKMKEKGDIPEGYSVSREKKERFSLILESASTNQTSMYLCASSPYQTSIQTQYFGPGTRLTVL.

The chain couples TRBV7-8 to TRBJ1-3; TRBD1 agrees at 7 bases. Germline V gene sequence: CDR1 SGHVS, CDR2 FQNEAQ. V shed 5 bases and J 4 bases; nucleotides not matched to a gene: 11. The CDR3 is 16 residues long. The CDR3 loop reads CASSILGQVSGNTIYF. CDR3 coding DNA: TGTGCCAGCAGCATACTAGGACAGGTCTCAGGAAACACCATATATTTT. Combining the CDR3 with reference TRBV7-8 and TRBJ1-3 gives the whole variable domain GAGVSQSPRYKVAKRGQDVALRCDPISGHVSLFWYQQALGQGPEFLTYFQNEAQLDKSGLPSDRFFAERPEGSVSTLKIQRTQQEDSAVYLCASSILGQVSGNTIYFGEGSWLTVV.

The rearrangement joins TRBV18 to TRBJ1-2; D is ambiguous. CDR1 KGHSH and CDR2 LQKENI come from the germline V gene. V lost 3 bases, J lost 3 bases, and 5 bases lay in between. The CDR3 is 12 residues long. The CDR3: CASSPGDYGYTF. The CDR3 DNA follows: TGTGCCAGCTCACCCGGGGACTATGGCTACACCTTC.

The CDR3 region has the DNA TGCGCCAGCAGCCAAGATCGTCCGCAGGATACGCAGTATTTT. Amino acid sequence: CASSQDRPQDTQYF. The rearrangement links TRBV4-3 to TRBJ2-3; D is ambiguous. Germline assignment: CDR1 LGHNA and CDR2 YSLEER. The ends were cut back, 0 bases at V and 6 bases at J, with 10 bases in the middle. The CDR3 contains 14 residues.

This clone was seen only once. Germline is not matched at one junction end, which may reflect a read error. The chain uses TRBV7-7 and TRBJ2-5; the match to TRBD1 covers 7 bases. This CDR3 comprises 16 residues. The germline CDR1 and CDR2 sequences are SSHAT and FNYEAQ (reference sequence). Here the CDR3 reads CASSPRDSNFQETQYF. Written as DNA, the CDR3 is TGTGCTAGCAGCCCCAGGGACAGTAACTTCCAAGAGACCCAGTACTTC. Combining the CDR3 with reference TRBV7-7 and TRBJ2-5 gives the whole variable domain GAGVSQSPRYKVTKRGQDVTLRCDPISSHATLYWYQQALGQGPEFLTYFNYEAQPDKSGLPSDRFSAERPEGSISTLTIQRTEQRDSAMYRCASSPRDSNFQETQYFGPGTRLLVL.

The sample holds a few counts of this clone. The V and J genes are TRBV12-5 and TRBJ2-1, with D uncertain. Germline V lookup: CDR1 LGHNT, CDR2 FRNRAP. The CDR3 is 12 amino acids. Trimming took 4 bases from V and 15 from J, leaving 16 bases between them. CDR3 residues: CASGSYGSTMFF. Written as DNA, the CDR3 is TGTGCTAGTGGTTCATACGGGTCAACTATGTTCTTC.

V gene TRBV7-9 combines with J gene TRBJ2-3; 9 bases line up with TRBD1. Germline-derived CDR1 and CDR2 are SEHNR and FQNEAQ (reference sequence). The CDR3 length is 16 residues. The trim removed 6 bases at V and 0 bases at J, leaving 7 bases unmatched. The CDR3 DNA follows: TGTGCCAGCAGTCGCCGGGGACAGGGAAGCACAGATACGCAGTATTTT. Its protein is CASSRRGQGSTDTQYF.

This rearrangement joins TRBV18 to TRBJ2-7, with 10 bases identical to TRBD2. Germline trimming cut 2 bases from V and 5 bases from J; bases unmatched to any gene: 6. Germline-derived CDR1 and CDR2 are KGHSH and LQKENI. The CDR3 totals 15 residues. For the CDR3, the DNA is TGTGCCAGCTCACCAAGGACTAGCGGTACGGACGAGCAGTACTTC. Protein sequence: CASSPRTSGTDEQYF.

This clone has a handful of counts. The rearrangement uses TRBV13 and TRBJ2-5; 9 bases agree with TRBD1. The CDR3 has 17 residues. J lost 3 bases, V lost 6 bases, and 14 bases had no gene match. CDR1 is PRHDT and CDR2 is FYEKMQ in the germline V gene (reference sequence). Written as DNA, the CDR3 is TGTGCCAGCAGTCCATCCCGGGACAGGGCTCCCGAAGAGACCCAGTACTTC. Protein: CASSPSRDRAPEETQYF.

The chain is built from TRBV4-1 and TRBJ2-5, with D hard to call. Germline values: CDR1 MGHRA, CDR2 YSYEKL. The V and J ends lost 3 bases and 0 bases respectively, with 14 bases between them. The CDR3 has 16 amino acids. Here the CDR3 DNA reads TGCGCCAGCAGCCACTTAGTTATATCGAACCAAGAGACCCAGTACTTC. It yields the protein CASSHLVISNQETQYF.

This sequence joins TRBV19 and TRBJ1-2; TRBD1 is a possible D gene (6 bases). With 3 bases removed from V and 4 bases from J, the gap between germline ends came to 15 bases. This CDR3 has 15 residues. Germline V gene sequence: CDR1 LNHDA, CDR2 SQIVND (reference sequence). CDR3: CASSIPTGLSYGYTF. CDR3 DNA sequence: TGTGCCAGTAGTATCCCGACAGGACTTTCCTATGGCTACACCTTC.

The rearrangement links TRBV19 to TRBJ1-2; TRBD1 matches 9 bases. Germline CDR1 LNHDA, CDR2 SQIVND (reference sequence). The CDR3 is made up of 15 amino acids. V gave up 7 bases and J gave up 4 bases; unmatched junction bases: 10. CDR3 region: CASTEIQGAAYGYTF. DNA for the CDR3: TGTGCCAGTACCGAGATACAGGGGGCTGCCTATGGCTACACCTTC.

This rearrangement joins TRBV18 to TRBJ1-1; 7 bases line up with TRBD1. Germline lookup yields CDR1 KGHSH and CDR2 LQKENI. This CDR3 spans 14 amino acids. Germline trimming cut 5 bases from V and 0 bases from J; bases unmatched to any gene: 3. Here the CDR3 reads CASSWGTVNTEAFF. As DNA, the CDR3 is TGTGCCAGCTCATGGGGGACAGTGAACACTGAAGCTTTCTTT.

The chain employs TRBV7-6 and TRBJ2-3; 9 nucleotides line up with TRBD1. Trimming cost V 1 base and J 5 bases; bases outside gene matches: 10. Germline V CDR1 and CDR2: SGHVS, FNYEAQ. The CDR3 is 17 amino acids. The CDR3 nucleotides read TGTGCCAGCAGCTTAGGGGCCGGGACAGGGCAGAAAGATACGCAGTATTTT. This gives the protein CASSLGAGTGQKDTQYF.